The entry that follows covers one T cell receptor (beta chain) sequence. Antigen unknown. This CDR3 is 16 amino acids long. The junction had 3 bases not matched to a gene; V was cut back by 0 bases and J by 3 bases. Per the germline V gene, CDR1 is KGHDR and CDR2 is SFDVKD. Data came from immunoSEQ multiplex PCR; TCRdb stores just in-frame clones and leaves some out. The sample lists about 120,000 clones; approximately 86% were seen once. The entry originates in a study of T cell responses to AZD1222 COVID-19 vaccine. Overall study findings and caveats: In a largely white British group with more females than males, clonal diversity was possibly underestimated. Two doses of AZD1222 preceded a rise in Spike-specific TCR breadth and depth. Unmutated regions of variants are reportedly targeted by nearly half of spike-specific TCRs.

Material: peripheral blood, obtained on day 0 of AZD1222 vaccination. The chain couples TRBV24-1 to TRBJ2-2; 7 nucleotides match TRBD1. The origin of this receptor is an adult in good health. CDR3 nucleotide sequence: TGTGCCACCAGTGATTTGACAGGGGCGGACACCGGGGAGCTGTTTTTT. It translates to CATSDLTGADTGELFF.